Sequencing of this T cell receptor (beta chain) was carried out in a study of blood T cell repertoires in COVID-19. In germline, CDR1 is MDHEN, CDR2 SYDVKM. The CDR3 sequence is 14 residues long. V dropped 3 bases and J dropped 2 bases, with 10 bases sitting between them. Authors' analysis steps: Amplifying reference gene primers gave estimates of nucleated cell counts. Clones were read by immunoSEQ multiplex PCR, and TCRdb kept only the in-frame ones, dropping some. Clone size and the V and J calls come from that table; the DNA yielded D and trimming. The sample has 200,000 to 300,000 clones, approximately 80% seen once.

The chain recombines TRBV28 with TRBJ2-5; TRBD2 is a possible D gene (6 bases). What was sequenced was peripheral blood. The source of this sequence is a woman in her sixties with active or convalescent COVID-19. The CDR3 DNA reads TGTGCCAGCAGTTTCCGGGGGATACAAGAGACCCAGTACTTC. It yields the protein CASSFRGIQETQYF. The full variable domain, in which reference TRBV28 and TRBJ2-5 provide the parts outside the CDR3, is DVKVTQSSRYLVKRTGEKVFLECVQDMDHENMFWYRQDPGLGLRLIYFSYDVKMKEKGDIPEGYSVSREKKERFSLILESASTNQTSMYLCASSFRGIQETQYFGPGTRLLVL.